This T cell receptor beta chain derives from a study of T-cell memory formation after mild COVID-19. TCRdb re-analysed the 5' RACE reads in MiXCR, keeping a single row per CDR3 protein. There are hundreds of thousands of distinct CDR3 sequences in the sample; approximately 25% occur only once, and approximately 12% lies in the top ten. Regarding the study as a whole: Contracting CD4+ clones sat mainly in CM and EM; CD8+ in EMRA.

This clonotype was found a few times. Its antigen is unknown. The V gene lost 6 bases and the J gene lost 4 bases, with 15 bases spanning the gap. CDR1 and CDR2 (germline): DFQATT, SNEGSKA (reference sequence). This CDR3 has 13 amino acids. The TCR sequence derives from an adult woman who had mild COVID-19 (a few samples of this study predate the infection). Cell type and time point are not known. The chain is built from TRBV20-1 and TRBJ1-2; weak D call: TRBD1 (6 bases). The sample taken for sequencing was PBMCs or a T cell subset sorted from them (not recorded which). CDR3 sequence (DNA): TGCAGTGCCACAGGGCACGTGTCCTATGGCTACACCTTC. It is translated as CSATGHVSYGYTF.